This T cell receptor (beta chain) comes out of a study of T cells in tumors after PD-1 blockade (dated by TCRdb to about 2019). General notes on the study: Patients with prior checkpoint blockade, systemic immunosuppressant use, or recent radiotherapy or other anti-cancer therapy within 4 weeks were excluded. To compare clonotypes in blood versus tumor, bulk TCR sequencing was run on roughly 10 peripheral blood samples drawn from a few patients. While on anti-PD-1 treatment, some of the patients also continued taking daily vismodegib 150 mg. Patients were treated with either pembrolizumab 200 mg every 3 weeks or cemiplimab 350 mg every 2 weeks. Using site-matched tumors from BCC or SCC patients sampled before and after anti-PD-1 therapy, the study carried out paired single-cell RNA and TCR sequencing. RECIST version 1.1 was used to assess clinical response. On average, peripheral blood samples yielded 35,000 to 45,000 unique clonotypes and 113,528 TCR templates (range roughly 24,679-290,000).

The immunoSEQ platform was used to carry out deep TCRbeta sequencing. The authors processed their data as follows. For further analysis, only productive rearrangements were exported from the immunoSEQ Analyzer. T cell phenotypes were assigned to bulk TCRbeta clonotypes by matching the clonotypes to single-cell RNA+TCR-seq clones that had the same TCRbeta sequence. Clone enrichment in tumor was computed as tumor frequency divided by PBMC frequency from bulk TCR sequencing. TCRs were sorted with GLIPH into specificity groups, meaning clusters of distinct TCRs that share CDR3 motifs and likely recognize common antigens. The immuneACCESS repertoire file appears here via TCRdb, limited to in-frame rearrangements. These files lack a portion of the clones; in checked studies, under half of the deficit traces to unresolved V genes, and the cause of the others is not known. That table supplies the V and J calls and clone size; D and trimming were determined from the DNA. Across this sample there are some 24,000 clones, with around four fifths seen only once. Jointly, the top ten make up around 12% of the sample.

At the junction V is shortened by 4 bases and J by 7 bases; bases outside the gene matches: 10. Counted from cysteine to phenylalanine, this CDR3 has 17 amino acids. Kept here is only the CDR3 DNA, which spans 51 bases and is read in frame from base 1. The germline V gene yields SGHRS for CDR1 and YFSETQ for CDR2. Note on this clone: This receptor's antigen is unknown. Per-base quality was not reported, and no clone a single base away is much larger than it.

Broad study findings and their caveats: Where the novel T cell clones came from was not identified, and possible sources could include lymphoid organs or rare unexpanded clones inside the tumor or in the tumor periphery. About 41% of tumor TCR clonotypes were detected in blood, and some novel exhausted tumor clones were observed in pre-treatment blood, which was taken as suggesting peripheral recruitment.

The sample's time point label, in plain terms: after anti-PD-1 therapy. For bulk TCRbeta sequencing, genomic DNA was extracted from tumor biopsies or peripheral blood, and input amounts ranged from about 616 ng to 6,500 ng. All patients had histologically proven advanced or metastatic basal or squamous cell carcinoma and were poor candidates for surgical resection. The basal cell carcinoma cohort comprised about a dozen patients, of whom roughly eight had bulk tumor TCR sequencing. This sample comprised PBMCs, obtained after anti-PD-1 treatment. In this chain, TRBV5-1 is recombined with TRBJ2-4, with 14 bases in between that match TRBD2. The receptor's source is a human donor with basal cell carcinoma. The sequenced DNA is TGCGCCAGCAGCCTCGGGACTAGCGGGGGCGGTGAGAACATTCAGTACTTC. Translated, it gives CASSLGTSGGGENIQYF.